A single sample gave rise to the 20 T cell receptor beta chains below, sequenced in a study of vaccination and CD4 T cells after COVID-19. Noted treatment: 10-day PBMC culture with coronavirus spike peptide pools or control peptides (ViraFEST assay). An Oncomine TCR Beta short-read assay was used to sequence the DNA from cultured CD4+ T cells. Using its own MiXCR run on the PCR reads, TCRdb lists one record per CDR3 protein. The profile covers more than 15,000 distinct CDR3 sequences, with about 70% appearing a single time and more than 15% taken by the ten largest. No cognate antigen is known for these TCRs. Specimen: CD4+ T cells from blood, cultured in vitro. The source is a human donor who had recovered from COVID-19.

The genes are TRBV18 and TRBJ1-6; D unresolved. Germline V lookup: CDR1 KGHSH, CDR2 LQKENI. Trimming took off 0 bases at V and 8 bases at J, with 11 bases between the two ends. The CDR3 sequence is 15 residues long. CDR3 in DNA: TGTGCCAGCTCACCACCCGGTTCAGAGGATTCACCCCTCCACTTT. It translates to CASSPPGSEDSPLHF.

The rearrangement uses TRBV7-2 and TRBJ2-3; D ambiguous. V dropped 1 base and J dropped 1 base, with 12 bases sitting between them. The CDR3 spans 16 residues. Per the germline V gene, CDR1 is SGHTA and CDR2 is FQGNSA. The chain's CDR3 is CASSLDLPFRTDTQYF. CDR3 nucleotide sequence: TGTGCCAGCAGCTTAGATCTGCCCTTCCGCACAGATACGCAGTATTTT.

This chain connects TRBV7-9 to TRBJ2-5; 7 positions agree with TRBD2. Germline V lookup: CDR1 SEHNR, CDR2 FQNEAQ (reference sequence). This CDR3 region has 15 residues. J lost 1 base, V lost 0 bases, and 2 bases had no gene match. CDR3 coding DNA: TGTGCCAGCAGCTTAGCCGCGGGAGTCCAAGAGACCCAGTACTTC. Its protein is CASSLAAGVQETQYF.

This clonotype ranks as medium-sized (0.01 to 0.1%). The gene calls are TRBV2 and TRBJ2-5; 15 bases agree with TRBD2. The germline V gene has CDR1 SNHLY and CDR2 FYNNEI. This CDR3 is built from 14 residues. V lost 10 bases to trimming and J lost 7 bases; unmatched junction nucleotides: 7. The CDR3 DNA follows: TGTGCCACCGGGACTAGCGGGAGGCGGGGGACCCAGTACTTC. Its translation: CATGTSGRRGTQYF.

V gene TRBV7-2 combines with J gene TRBJ1-1; a possible D gene is TRBD1 (5 bases). The V gene lost 1 base and the J gene lost 7 bases, with 10 bases spanning the gap. The CDR3 has 13 amino acids. Per the germline V gene, CDR1 is SGHTA and CDR2 is FQGNSA. The CDR3 nucleotides are TGTGCCAGCAGCTTAGGGGACGTACGTGAAGCTTTCTTT. Translation gives CASSLGDVREAFF. Full variable domain (remainder filled in from reference TRBV7-2 and TRBJ1-1): GAGVSQSPSNKVTEKGKDVELRCDPISGHTALYWYRQSLGQGLEFLIYFQGNSAPDKSGLPSDRFSAERTGGSVSTLTIQRTQQEDSAVYLCASSLGDVREAFFGQGTRLTVV.

On this clonotype: Its ends do not fully match the called genes, so a read error is possible. J is TRBJ2-1 and V is TRBV19, with D possibly being TRBD1 or TRBD2 (5 bases each). This CDR3 is 13 amino acids long. From germline, CDR1 is LNHDA and CDR2 SQIVND (reference sequence). Here the CDR3 DNA reads TGTGCTAGTAAGAGGGGCTGGGGTGGTGAGCAGTTCTTC. Protein: CASKRGWGGEQFF. Combining the CDR3 with reference TRBV19 and TRBJ2-1 gives the whole variable domain DGGITQSPKYLFRKEGQNVTLSCEQNLNHDAMYWYRQDPGQGLRLIYYSQIVNDFQKGDIAEGYSVSREKKESFPLTVTSAQKNPTAFYLCASKRGWGGEQFFGPGTRLTVL.

The V gene is TRBV2, the J gene TRBJ1-1; D possibly corresponds to TRBD1 (6 bases). Germline CDR1 is SNHLY and CDR2 is FYNNEI. This CDR3 region has 17 residues. The V end lost 2 bases, the J end lost 1 base, and 17 bases lay between the germline ends. The CDR3 here is CASSERGGRAWNTEAFF. CDR3 nucleotides: TGTGCCAGCAGTGAACGCGGGGGCAGGGCGTGGAACACTGAAGCTTTCTTT.

J is TRBJ1-2 and V is TRBV24-1; 8 bases are shared with TRBD1. CDR3 size: 14 residues. The ends lost 6 bases at V and 0 bases at J; junction bases unmatched: 2. Per germline, CDR1 KGHDR and CDR2 SFDVKD. The CDR3 coding sequence is TGTGCCACCAGTCAGGGGGCGCCTAACTATGGCTACACCTTC. Translation gives CATSQGAPNYGYTF.

This chain links TRBV27 with TRBJ1-1, with a weak D call TRBD1 (5 bases). The germline V and J ends were trimmed by 2 bases and 5 bases, with 21 bases remaining between them. The germline CDR1 and CDR2 sequences are MNHEY and SMNVEV (reference sequence). This CDR3 has 17 residues. The chain's CDR3 is CASSLRSTLAGNTEAFF. The CDR3 nucleotides read TGTGCCAGCAGTTTAAGGTCCACGCTGGCAGGGAATACTGAAGCTTTCTTT.

This sequence joins TRBV19 and TRBJ1-5; tentative D call: TRBD1 (5 bases). Trimming cost V 7 bases and J 5 bases, with 21 bases left between them. In germline, CDR1 is LNHDA, CDR2 SQIVND (reference sequence). This CDR3 region has 16 residues. The CDR3 coding sequence is TGTGCCAGTACCTACCGTGGGGCCCGACGGGATCAGCCCCAGCATTTT. Its translation is CASTYRGARRDQPQHF.

This clonotype was recorded only once. The chain carries TRBV24-1 and TRBJ2-2; no reliable D call. The length of the CDR3 is 12 residues. Germline CDR1 reads KGHDR; CDR2 reads SFDVKD. Trimming pared 9 bases from V and 7 bases from J, leaving 11 bases between. The CDR3 DNA reads TGTGCCACCCGCGAGGCCAACGGGGAGCTGTTTTTT. It is translated as CATREANGELFF.

The chain couples TRBV5-6 to TRBJ2-3, with 14 bases aligning to TRBD2. Germline lookup yields CDR1 SGHDT and CDR2 YYEEEE. J was trimmed by 1 base and V by 4 bases; bases with no gene match: 8. CDR3 size: 18 residues. The CDR3 is CASSRPGTSGSRTDTQYF. In DNA, the CDR3 is TGTGCCAGCAGCCGCCCCGGGACTAGCGGGAGTCGCACAGATACGCAGTATTTT.

The chain is built from TRBV20-1 and TRBJ2-7, with 10 bases matching TRBD2. The germline V gene encodes CDR1 DFQATT and CDR2 SNEGSKA (reference sequence). The CDR3 contains 13 residues. V shed 3 bases, J shed 13 bases, and the junction held 12 bases outside the gene matches. CDR3 DNA sequence: TGCAGTGCTAGGCCCCCTTCTCCTAGCGGGAGTTACTTC. Amino acid sequence: CSARPPSPSGSYF.

The chain is built from TRBV10-3 and TRBJ2-7, with TRBD2 matching 8 bases. The germline gives CDR1 ENHRY, CDR2 SYGVKD. The CDR3 spans 15 residues. The V gene end was trimmed by 2 bases and the J gene end by 1 base; junction bases not matched to a gene: 4. Here the CDR3 reads CAISEEVAGSYEQYF. The CDR3 DNA is TGTGCCATCAGTGAGGAAGTAGCGGGATCCTACGAGCAGTACTTC.

V and J are TRBV20-1 and TRBJ1-2; D is unclear. The germline V gene has CDR1 DFQATT and CDR2 SNEGSKA (reference sequence). Trimming took off 0 bases at V and 7 bases at J, with 21 bases between the two ends. The CDR3 length is 16 residues. CDR3 protein: CSARDFLRPSSGGYTF. Written as DNA, the CDR3 is TGCAGTGCTAGAGATTTCCTTCGGCCGTCCTCTGGTGGCTACACCTTC.

J is TRBJ2-2 and V is TRBV24-1; no clear D gene. CDR3 size: 13 residues. Germline V gives CDR1 KGHDR, CDR2 SFDVKD. Trimming cost V 5 bases and J 1 base, with 4 bases left between them. Here the CDR3 reads CATSVLNTGELFF. The CDR3 region has the DNA TGTGCCACCAGTGTCTTGAACACCGGGGAGCTGTTTTTT.

This chain uses TRBV27 with TRBJ1-2, with D possibly TRBD1 on 5 matching bases. Per germline, CDR1 MNHEY and CDR2 SMNVEV (reference sequence). CDR3 length: 15 amino acids. V lost 7 bases and J 4 bases, leaving 19 bases between the germline ends. As DNA, the CDR3 is TGTGCCAGCACCCCGCAACCAACAGGCCCCTATGGCTACACCTTC. Translating gives CASTPQPTGPYGYTF.

The gene calls are TRBV14 and TRBJ2-5; possible D gene TRBD1, 5 bases. The CDR3 is 14 amino acids. Germline V gene sequence: CDR1 SGHDN, CDR2 FVKESK. V lost 10 bases and J 3 bases, leaving 18 bases between the germline ends. This chain's CDR3 is CATSPAGNKETQYF. Written as DNA, the CDR3 is TGTGCCACTTCGCCCGCAGGGAATAAAGAGACCCAGTACTTC.

This clonotype was seen once. The chain recombines TRBV14 with TRBJ2-6; the D is unclear. V was pared by 1 base and J by 0 bases, with 16 bases between. This CDR3 contains 19 residues. The germline gives CDR1 SGHDN, CDR2 FVKESK. The CDR3 DNA follows: TGTGCCAGCAGCCAAGTAAATGTACGGTCCGCCTCTGGGGCCAACGTCCTGACTTTC. It is translated as CASSQVNVRSASGANVLTF. The variable domain in full, completed from reference TRBV14 and TRBJ2-6, reads EAGVTQFPSHSVIEKGQTVTLRCDPISGHDNLYWYRRVMGKEIKFLLHFVKESKQDESGMPNNRFLAERTGGTYSTLKVQPAELEDSGVYFCASSQVNVRSASGANVLTFGAGSRLTVL.

The CDR3 reads CSASTSGNYNEQFF. For the CDR3, the DNA is TGCAGTGCTTCCACTAGCGGGAACTACAATGAGCAGTTCTTC. The rearrangement uses TRBV20-1 and TRBJ2-1, with 10 bases fitting TRBD2. Germline values: CDR1 DFQATT, CDR2 SNEGSKA (reference sequence). The V gene end was trimmed by 5 bases and the J gene end by 3 bases; junction bases not matched to a gene: 4. The CDR3 is 14 residues long.